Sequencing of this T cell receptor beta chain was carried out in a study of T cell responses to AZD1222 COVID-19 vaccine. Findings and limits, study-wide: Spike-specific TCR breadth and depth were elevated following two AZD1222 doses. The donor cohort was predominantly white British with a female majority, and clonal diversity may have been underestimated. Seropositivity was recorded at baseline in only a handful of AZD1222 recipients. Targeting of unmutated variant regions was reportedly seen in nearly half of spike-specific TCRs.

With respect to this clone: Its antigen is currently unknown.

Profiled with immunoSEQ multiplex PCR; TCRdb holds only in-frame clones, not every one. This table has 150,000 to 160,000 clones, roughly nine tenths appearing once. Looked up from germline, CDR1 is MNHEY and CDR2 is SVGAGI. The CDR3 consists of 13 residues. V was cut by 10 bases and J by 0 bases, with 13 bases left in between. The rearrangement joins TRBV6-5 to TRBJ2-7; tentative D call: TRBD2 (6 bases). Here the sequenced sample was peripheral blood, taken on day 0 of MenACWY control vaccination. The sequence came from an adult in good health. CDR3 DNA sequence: TGTGCCACCGCGGAGGGGCTCTCCTACGAGCAGTACTTC. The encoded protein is CATAEGLSYEQYF.